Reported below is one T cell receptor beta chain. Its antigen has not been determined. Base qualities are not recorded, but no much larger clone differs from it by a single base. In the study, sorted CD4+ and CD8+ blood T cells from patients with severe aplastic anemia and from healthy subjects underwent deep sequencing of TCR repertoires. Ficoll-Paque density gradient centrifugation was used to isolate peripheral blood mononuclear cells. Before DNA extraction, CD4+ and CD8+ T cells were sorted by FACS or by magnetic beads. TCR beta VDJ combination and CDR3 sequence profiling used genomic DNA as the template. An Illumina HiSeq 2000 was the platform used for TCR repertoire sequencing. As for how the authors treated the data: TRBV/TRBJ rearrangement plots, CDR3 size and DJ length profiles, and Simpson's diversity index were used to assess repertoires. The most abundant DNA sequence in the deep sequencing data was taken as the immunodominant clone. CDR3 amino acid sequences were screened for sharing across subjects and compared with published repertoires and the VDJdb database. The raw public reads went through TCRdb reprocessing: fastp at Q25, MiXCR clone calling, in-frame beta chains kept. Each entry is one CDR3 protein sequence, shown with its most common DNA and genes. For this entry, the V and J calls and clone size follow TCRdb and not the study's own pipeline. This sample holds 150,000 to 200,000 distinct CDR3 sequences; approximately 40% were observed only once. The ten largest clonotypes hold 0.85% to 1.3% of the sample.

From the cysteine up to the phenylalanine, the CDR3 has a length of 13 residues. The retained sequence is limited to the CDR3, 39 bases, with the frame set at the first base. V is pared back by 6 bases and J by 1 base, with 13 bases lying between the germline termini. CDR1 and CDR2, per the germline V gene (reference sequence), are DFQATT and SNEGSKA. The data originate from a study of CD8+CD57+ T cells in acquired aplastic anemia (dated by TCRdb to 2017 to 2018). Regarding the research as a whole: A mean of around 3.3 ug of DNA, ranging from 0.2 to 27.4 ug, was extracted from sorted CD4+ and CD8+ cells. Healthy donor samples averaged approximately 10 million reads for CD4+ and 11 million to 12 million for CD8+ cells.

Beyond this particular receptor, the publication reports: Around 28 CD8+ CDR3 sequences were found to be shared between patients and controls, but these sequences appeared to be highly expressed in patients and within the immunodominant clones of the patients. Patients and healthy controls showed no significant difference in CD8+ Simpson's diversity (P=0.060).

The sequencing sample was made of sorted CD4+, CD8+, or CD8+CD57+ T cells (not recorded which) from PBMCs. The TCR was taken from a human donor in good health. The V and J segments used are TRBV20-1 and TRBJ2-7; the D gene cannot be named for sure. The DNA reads TGCAGTGCAACCTCTACGAGTTCCTACGAGCAGTACTTC. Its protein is CSATSTSSYEQYF.